Presented here are 24 T cell receptor beta chains from one specimen sequenced in a study of cytomegalovirus exposure and HLA in healthy donors. Amplification used 60 Vbeta primers and 13 Jbeta primers. Profiling relied on immunoSEQ multiplex PCR, and the TCRdb table lists in-frame clones only, not all of them. This table holds about 120,000 clones, approximately 81% found once. Source material: PBMCs. These receptors were obtained from a man younger than 40 in good health and CMV-seropositive.

This chain joins TRBV6-1 and TRBJ1-1, with TRBD1 matching 8 bases. V lost 8 bases, J lost 5 bases, and 13 bases stayed unmatched. The CDR3 spans 15 residues. Germline V CDR1 and CDR2: MNHNS, SASEGT. The CDR3 region is CASASQGAEGTEAFF. As DNA, the CDR3 is TGTGCCAGCGCCTCCCAGGGGGCTGAGGGGACTGAAGCTTTCTTT.

The chain combines TRBV27 with TRBJ1-4; 9 bases are a match to TRBD1. The CDR3 loop spans 15 amino acids. J gave up 6 bases and V 6 bases, and 8 bases lay outside the gene matches. From germline, CDR1 is MNHEY and CDR2 SMNVEV (reference sequence). This CDR3 reads CASRLSGTGYEKLFF. DNA of the CDR3: TGTGCCAGCAGGCTGAGCGGGACAGGGTATGAAAAACTGTTTTTT.

This clone was seen a few times. The J gene is TRBJ2-3, the V gene TRBV4-3, with D tentatively TRBD2 (7 bases). Germline CDR1 and CDR2: LGHNA and YSLEER. This CDR3 spans 15 amino acids. Trimming removed 3 bases at V and 6 bases at J, with 16 bases between. CDR3 sequence: CASSQGRGRGDTQYF. CDR3 nucleotide sequence: TGCGCCAGCAGCCAGGGGCGGGGGCGGGGGGATACGCAGTATTTT.

The gene calls are TRBV15 and TRBJ2-5; 7 bases match TRBD2. The DNA matches TRBJ2-7 better at its end, which makes the J call doubtful. The CDR3 consists of 15 residues. Germline CDR1 reads LNHNV; CDR2 reads YYDKDF (reference sequence). CDR3 in amino acids: CATSRGPSGSYEQYF. The CDR3 DNA follows: TGTGCCACCAGCAGAGGGCCTAGCGGCTCCTACGAGCAGTACTTC.

Here the CDR3 DNA reads TGTGCCAGCAGCGGGACAGGGGCGGCTAATGAAAAACTGTTTTTT. It is translated as CASSGTGAANEKLFF. This sequence joins TRBV5-4 and TRBJ1-4; TRBD1 aligns across 10 bases. V dropped 4 bases and J dropped 3; count of bases not matched to a gene: 3. The CDR3 extends over 15 amino acids. Looked up from germline, CDR1 is SGHNT and CDR2 is YYREEE (reference sequence).

The genes are TRBV6-5 and TRBJ1-2, with a possible D match to TRBD1 (5 bases). CDR3 size: 12 residues. Trimming shortened V by 6 bases and J by 9 bases, and 14 bases separated the two germline ends. Germline V CDR1 and CDR2: MNHEY, SVGAGI. CDR3 amino acids: CASRNWDWSYTF. The CDR3 nucleotides are TGTGCCAGCAGAAACTGGGACTGGAGCTACACCTTC.

This clone appeared a few times. This chain links TRBV6-5 with TRBJ2-7; the D is unclear. CDR1 and CDR2 from the germline V gene are MNHEY and SVGAGI. The CDR3 consists of 12 residues. Trimming shortened V by 6 bases and J by 4 bases, and 10 bases separated the two germline ends. In nucleotides, the CDR3 is TGTGCCAGCAGATTAGCTTTTTACGAGCAGTACTTC. This codes for CASRLAFYEQYF.

This chain uses TRBV11-2 with TRBJ1-4; 9 bases line up with TRBD1. Germline assignment: CDR1 SGHAT and CDR2 FQNNGV. Losses at the gene ends were 7 bases for V and 6 bases for J; bases not matched to a gene: 6. This CDR3 has 14 residues. The CDR3 nucleotides read TGTGCCAGCAAGGAGACAGGGGGGCATGAAAAACTGTTTTTT. This codes for CASKETGGHEKLFF. Combining the CDR3 with reference TRBV11-2 and TRBJ1-4 gives the whole variable domain EAGVAQSPRYKIIEKRQSVAFWCNPISGHATLYWYQQILGQGPKLLIQFQNNGVVDDSQLPKDRFSAERLKGVDSTLKIQPAKLEDSAVYLCASKETGGHEKLFFGSGTQLSVL.

About this clone itself: The identical CDR3 is also encoded by other nucleotide sequences in the sample. The chain has TRBV7-2 and TRBJ1-5; 11 bases align to TRBD1. CDR1 and CDR2 (germline): SGHTA, FQGNSA. The CDR3 is 16 residues long. V was clipped by 1 base and J by 4 bases; unmatched bases: 3. The DNA for the CDR3 is TGTGCCAGCAGCTTAGTAGGGACAGGGGGAAATCAGCCCCAGCATTTT. Its protein is CASSLVGTGGNQPQHF.

The chain combines TRBV7-3 with TRBJ1-1; TRBD1 matches at 8 bases. This CDR3 has 13 amino acids. Looked up from germline, CDR1 is SGHTA and CDR2 is FQGTGA. The junction had 6 bases not matched to a gene; V was cut back by 5 bases and J by 7 bases. CDR3 protein: CASSQGAGVEAFF. DNA for the CDR3: TGTGCCAGCAGCCAGGGGGCAGGGGTTGAAGCTTTCTTT.

The rearrangement links TRBV7-2 to TRBJ1-5, with 7 positions matching TRBD1. V shed 5 bases and J 10 bases; nucleotides not matched to a gene: 8. The CDR3 covers 13 residues. Germline CDR1 SGHTA, CDR2 FQGNSA. CDR3 protein: CASSRDSSNPQHF. DNA of the CDR3: TGTGCCAGCAGCCGGGACAGCTCCAATCCCCAGCATTTT. The variable domain in full, completed from reference TRBV7-2 and TRBJ1-5, reads GAGVSQSPSNKVTEKGKDVELRCDPISGHTALYWYRQSLGQGLEFLIYFQGNSAPDKSGLPSDRFSAERTGGSVSTLTIQRTQQEDSAVYLCASSRDSSNPQHFGDGTRLSIL.

The J gene is TRBJ2-5, the V gene TRBV28; 12 bases agree with TRBD2. CDR3 length: 16 residues. V trimming: 10 bases; J trimming: 1 base; junction bases outside the gene matches: 10. Germline CDR1 and CDR2: MDHEN and SYDVKM. CDR3 protein: CATTLAGGPPQETQYF. CDR3 coding DNA: TGTGCCACCACCCTAGCGGGAGGGCCCCCCCAAGAGACCCAGTACTTC. Complete variable domain (other parts from reference TRBV28 and TRBJ2-5): DVKVTQSSRYLVKRTGEKVFLECVQDMDHENMFWYRQDPGLGLRLIYFSYDVKMKEKGDIPEGYSVSREKKERFSLILESASTNQTSMYLCATTLAGGPPQETQYFGPGTRLLVL.

V usage is TRBV10-1 and J usage is TRBJ1-4, with TRBD1 as a possible D gene (5 bases). From germline, CDR1 is WNHNN and CDR2 SYGVQD (reference sequence). Trimming stripped 2 bases from V and 4 bases from J, with 14 bases between. CDR3 length: 16 amino acids. CDR3 residues: CASSEPRRGDNEKLFF. DNA of the CDR3: TGCGCCAGCAGTGAGCCAAGACGGGGGGATAATGAAAAACTGTTTTTT.

The chain combines TRBV30 with TRBJ2-3; TRBD2 aligns across 8 bases. The CDR3 totals 15 residues. Losses at the gene ends were 3 bases for V and 2 bases for J; bases not matched to a gene: 7. CDR1 and CDR2 from the germline V gene are GTSNPN and SVGIG (reference sequence). CDR3 loop: CAWSSIAGYTDTQYF. The CDR3 DNA reads TGTGCCTGGAGCTCAATAGCGGGGTACACAGATACGCAGTATTTT. Complete variable domain (other parts from reference TRBV30 and TRBJ2-3): SQTIHQWPATLVQPVGSPLSLECTVEGTSNPNLYWYRQAAGRGLQLLFYSVGIGQISSEVPQNLSASRPQDRQFILSSKKLLLSDSGFYLCAWSSIAGYTDTQYFGPGTRLTVL.

V gene TRBV19 combines with J gene TRBJ1-2; D unclear. Deletions cut 6 bases from V and 4 bases from J, with 9 bases between. The CDR3 covers 12 residues. The V gene's germline CDR1 is LNHDA and CDR2 SQIVND (reference sequence). DNA of the CDR3: TGTGCCAGTAGACCGCGGGCCTATGGCTACACCTTC. Translated, it gives CASRPRAYGYTF.

This rearrangement joins TRBV18 to TRBJ1-5, with 7 positions matching TRBD1. CDR1 is KGHSH and CDR2 is LQKENI in the germline V gene. Trimming cost V 4 bases and J 7 bases; bases outside gene matches: 13. CDR3 size: 16 residues. CDR3 sequence reads: CASSLNPSTGHQPQHF. CDR3 DNA: TGTGCCAGCTCACTAAACCCTTCGACAGGGCACCAGCCCCAGCATTTT.

This clone was recorded a few times. This chain's CDR3 is CASSSGTGGRVYGELFF. In DNA form, the CDR3 reads TGCGCCAGCAGCTCCGGGACAGGGGGCAGGGTCTACGGGGAGCTGTTTTTT. The gene calls are TRBV5-1 and TRBJ2-2, with 12 bases identical to TRBD1. Germline values: CDR1 SGHRS, CDR2 YFSETQ. Trimming cost V 3 bases and J 7 bases; bases outside gene matches: 10. CDR3 length: 17 residues.

The chain employs TRBV2 and TRBJ1-2, with a weak D call TRBD1 (5 bases). Germline values: CDR1 SNHLY, CDR2 FYNNEI. CDR3 length: 13 residues. The ends were cut back, 6 bases at V and 4 bases at J, with 12 bases in the middle. The CDR3 reads CASRMGLPYGYTF. For the CDR3, the DNA is TGTGCCAGCAGGATGGGACTACCCTATGGCTACACCTTC.

This clone was detected a few times. The chain uses TRBV7-2 and TRBJ2-3; the match to TRBD2 covers 8 bases. The germline gives CDR1 SGHTA, CDR2 FQGNSA. This CDR3 region has 15 residues. The trim removed 2 bases at V and 2 bases at J, leaving 3 bases unmatched. In DNA, the CDR3 is TGTGCCAGCAGCTTATGGCGGGGGGCCACAGATACGCAGTATTTT. Its protein is CASSLWRGATDTQYF.

V and J are TRBV28 and TRBJ2-7; 12 positions agree with TRBD2. The CDR3 runs to 17 residues. V lost 6 bases, J lost 4 bases, and 13 bases stayed unmatched. CDR1 is MDHEN, CDR2 SYDVKM, per germline. CDR3 loop: CASSSHKLAGGIYEQYF. As DNA, the CDR3 is TGTGCCAGCAGCTCTCATAAACTAGCGGGAGGAATTTACGAGCAGTACTTC.

V and J are TRBV5-8 and TRBJ2-3; perhaps TRBD2 as D (6 bases). V lost 5 bases and J 7 bases, leaving 14 bases between the germline ends. Germline V gene lookup returns CDR1 SGHTS and CDR2 YDEGEE. The CDR3 runs 13 residues. CDR3 loop: CASRLSSANTQYF. The CDR3, as DNA: TGTGCCAGCAGACTCTCTAGCGCAAATACGCAGTATTTT. The full variable domain, with the rest looked up from reference TRBV5-8 and TRBJ2-3, is EAGVTQSPTHLIKTRGQQATLRCSPISGHTSVYWYQQALGLGLQFLLWYDEGEERNRGNFPPRFSGRQFPNYSSELNVNALELEDSALYLCASRLSSANTQYFGPGTRLTVL.

In its sample, this clone was seen once. The identical CDR3 is also encoded by other nucleotide sequences in the sample. The chain carries TRBV27 and TRBJ2-3, with 11 bases that match TRBD2. CDR3 length equals 16 residues. The germline V gene encodes CDR1 MNHEY and CDR2 SMNVEV (reference sequence). Trimming cost V 6 bases and J 0 bases; bases outside gene matches: 5. The DNA for the CDR3 is TGTGCCAGCAGCCCCCGGACTAGCGGGAGCACAGATACGCAGTATTTT. This encodes CASSPRTSGSTDTQYF.

This clone was found once. The V gene is TRBV5-1, the J gene TRBJ1-2; 9 nucleotides line up with TRBD1. Germline CDR1 SGHRS, CDR2 YFSETQ. The CDR3 loop spans 14 amino acids. V lost 5 bases, J lost 2 bases, and 4 bases stayed unmatched. The CDR3, as DNA: TGCGCCAGCAGGGTAGGACAGGGGAACTATGGCTACACCTTC. Protein sequence: CASRVGQGNYGYTF.

CDR3 nucleotides: TGCGCCAGCAGCTTGAAGGGACAGGGTTACACCGGGGAGCTGTTTTTT. Its protein product is CASSLKGQGYTGELFF. J is TRBJ2-2 and V is TRBV5-1; TRBD1 aligns across 9 bases. V shed 1 base, J shed 3 bases, and the junction held 4 bases outside the gene matches. Germline V CDR1 and CDR2: SGHRS, YFSETQ. The CDR3 extends over 16 amino acids.